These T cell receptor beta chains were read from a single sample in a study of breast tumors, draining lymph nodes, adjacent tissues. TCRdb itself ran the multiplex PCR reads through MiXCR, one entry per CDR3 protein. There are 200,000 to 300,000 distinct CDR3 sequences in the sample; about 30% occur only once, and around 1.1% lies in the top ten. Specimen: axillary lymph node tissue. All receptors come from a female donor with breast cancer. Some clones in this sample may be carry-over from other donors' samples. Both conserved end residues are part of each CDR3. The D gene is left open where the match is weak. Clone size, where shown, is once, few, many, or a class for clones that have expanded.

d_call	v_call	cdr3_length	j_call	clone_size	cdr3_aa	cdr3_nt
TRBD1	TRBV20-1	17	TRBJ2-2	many	CSARAPPGQEVTGELFF	TGCAGTGCTAGAGCACCTCCGGGACAGGAGGTTACCGGGGAGCTGTTTTTT
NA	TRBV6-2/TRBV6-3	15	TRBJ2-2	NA	CASSYWGPRTGELFF	TGTGCCAGCAGTTACTGGGGGCCCCGAACCGGGGAGCTGTTTTTT
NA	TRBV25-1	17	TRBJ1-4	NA	CASSARRGSGTNEKLFF	TGTGCCAGCAGTGCTAGACGGGGATCTGGGACTAATGAAAAACTGTTTTTT
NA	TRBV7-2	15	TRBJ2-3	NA	CASSLGLVLDNEQYF	TGTGCCAGCAGCTTAGGGCTAGTACTGGACAATGAGCAGTATTTT
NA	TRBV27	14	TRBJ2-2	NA	CASSSGTPTGELFF	TGTGCCAGCAGTTCCGGGACACCCACCGGGGAGCTGTTTTTT
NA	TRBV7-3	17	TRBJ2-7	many	CASSPLPGRVGLYEQYF	TGTGCCAGCAGCCCACTACCAGGGCGGGTCGGCCTTTACGAGCAGTACTTC
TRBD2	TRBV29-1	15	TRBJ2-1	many	CSVGPGLAVYNEQFF	TGCAGCGTTGGCCCTGGACTAGCGGTGTACAATGAGCAGTTCTTC
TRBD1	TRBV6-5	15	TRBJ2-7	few	CASSHLGQRPYEQYF	TGTGCCAGCAGTCACCTGGGACAGCGACCCTACGAGCAGTACTTC
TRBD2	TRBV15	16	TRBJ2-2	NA	CATSREGLANTGELFF	TGTGCCACCAGCAGAGAGGGACTAGCGAACACCGGGGAGCTGTTTTTT
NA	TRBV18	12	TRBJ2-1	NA	CASSPGGYEQFF	TGTGCCAGCTCCCCAGGGGGGTATGAGCAGTTCTTC
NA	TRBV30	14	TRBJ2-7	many	CAWSRGPTSYEQYF	TGTGCCTGGAGTCGCGGGCCAACCTCCTACGAGCAGTACTTC
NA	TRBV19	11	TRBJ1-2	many	CAVDSYYGYTF	TGTGCCGTAGACAGCTACTATGGCTACACCTTC
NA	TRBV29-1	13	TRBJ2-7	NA	CSGIRTASYEQYF	TGCAGCGGTATTAGGACGGCCTCCTACGAGCAGTACTTC
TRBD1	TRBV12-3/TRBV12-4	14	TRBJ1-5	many	CASSRGTGASSQHF	TGTGCCAGCAGTCGGGGGACAGGGGCATCCTCCCAGCATTTT
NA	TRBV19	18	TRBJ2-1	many	CASSETLRGLGSYNEQFF	TGTGCCAGTAGCGAAACACTTAGGGGTTTAGGCTCCTACAATGAGCAGTTCTTC
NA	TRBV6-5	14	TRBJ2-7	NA	CASSFRASTVEQYF	TGTGCCAGCAGTTTCCGGGCCTCAACTGTAGAGCAGTACTTC
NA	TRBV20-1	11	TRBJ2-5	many	CSASHQETQYF	TGCAGTGCGAGTCATCAAGAGACCCAGTACTTC
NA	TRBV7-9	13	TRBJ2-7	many	CASSLFEGYEQYF	TGTGCCAGCAGCTTATTTGAGGGCTACGAGCAGTACTTC
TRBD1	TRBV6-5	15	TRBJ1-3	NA	CASSYSRSRGDTIYF	TGTGCCAGCAGTTACTCAAGATCCAGGGGGGACACCATATATTTT
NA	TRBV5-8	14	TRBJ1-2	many	CASSLEGPGYGYTF	TGTGCCAGCAGCCTAGAGGGACCTGGCTATGGCTACACCTTC
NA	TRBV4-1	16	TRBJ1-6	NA	CASSQDSGAANSPLHF	TGCGCCAGCAGCCAAGATTCAGGGGCTGCGAATTCACCCCTCCACTTT
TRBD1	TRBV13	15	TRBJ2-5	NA	CASTLHSGGAETQYF	TGTGCCAGCACCCTACACTCAGGGGGCGCCGAGACCCAGTACTTC
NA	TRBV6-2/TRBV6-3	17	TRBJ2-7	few	CASSQNPQTGYSYEQYF	TGTGCCAGCAGCCAAAACCCTCAAACAGGGTATTCCTACGAGCAGTACTTC
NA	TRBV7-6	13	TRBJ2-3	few	CAIALGGTDTQYF	TGTGCCATCGCACTAGGGGGGACAGATACGCAGTATTTT
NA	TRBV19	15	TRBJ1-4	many	CASSQGTAANEKLFF	TGTGCCAGTAGCCAAGGGACGGCGGCTAATGAAAAACTGTTTTTT
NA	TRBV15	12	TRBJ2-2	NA	CATSGSTGELVF	TGTGCCACCAGCGGTTCCACCGGGGAGCTGGTTTTT
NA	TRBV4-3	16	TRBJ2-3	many	CASSQAVGRSTDTQYF	TGCGCCAGCAGCCAAGCTGTTGGGAGGAGCACAGATACGCAGTATTTT
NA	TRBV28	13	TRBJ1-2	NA	CASALRANYGYTF	TGTGCCAGCGCTCTAAGGGCTAACTATGGCTACACCTTC
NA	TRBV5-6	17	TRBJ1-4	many	CASSKAGSHLINEKLFF	TGTGCCAGCAGCAAAGCAGGAAGTCACCTAATTAATGAAAAACTGTTTTTT
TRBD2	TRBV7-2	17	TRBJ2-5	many	CASSESSGRGAQETQYF	TGTGCCAGCAGTGAAAGTAGCGGGAGGGGGGCCCAAGAGACCCAGTACTTC
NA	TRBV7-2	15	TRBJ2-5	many	CASSLAGTSPGTQYF	TGTGCCAGCAGCTTAGCTGGGACAAGTCCTGGGACCCAGTACTTC
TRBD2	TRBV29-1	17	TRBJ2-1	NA	CSVSFGTSGSSYNEQFF	TGCAGCGTAAGCTTCGGGACTAGCGGGAGCTCCTACAATGAGCAGTTCTTC
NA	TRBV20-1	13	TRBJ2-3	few	CSATQGDSDTQYF	TGCAGTGCTACGCAGGGGGACTCAGATACGCAGTATTTT
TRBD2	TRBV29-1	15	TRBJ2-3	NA	CSVEGGGRSGDTQYF	TGCAGCGTTGAAGGAGGCGGGAGGTCCGGAGATACGCAGTATTTT
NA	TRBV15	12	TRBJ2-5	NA	CATSLWRETQHF	TGTGCCACCAGCCTCTGGCGAGAGACCCAGCACTTC
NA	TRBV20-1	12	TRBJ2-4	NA	CSASGDKNIQYF	TGCAGTGCGTCGGGGGACAAAAACATTCAGTACTTC
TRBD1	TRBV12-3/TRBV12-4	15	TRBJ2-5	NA	CASSDRDRAVETQYF	TGTGCCAGCAGTGACCGGGACAGGGCTGTTGAGACCCAGTACTTC